This T cell receptor beta chain was obtained from a study of blood T cell repertoires in COVID-19. Study-level background: T cells, B-cell-depleted T cells, or PBMCs supplied cDNA or gDNA.

Clones were read by immunoSEQ multiplex PCR, and TCRdb kept only the in-frame ones, dropping some. The sample lists 220,000 or so clones; roughly 90% were seen once. The age range of participants was about 18 to 100 years, with residence in fewer than 25 US areas. Researchers sorted participants into cohorts using their self-reported clinical history. Exposed volunteers were people who met a COVID-19 case within 2 weeks before study entry. Looked up from germline, CDR1 is MNHEY and CDR2 is SMNVEV (reference sequence). Unmatched junction bases numbered 12, after V lost 6 bases and J lost 2 bases. This CDR3 contains 16 residues.

The chain uses TRBV27 and TRBJ2-5; TRBD2 agrees at 7 bases. Sequencing was done on a sample of PBMCs or T cells enriched from blood (not recorded which). This TCR was recovered from a man under 40 who had been exposed to COVID-19. This CDR3 reads CASRPPPLRGQETQYF. Here the CDR3 DNA reads TGTGCCAGCAGACCCCCCCCATTGCGGGGGCAAGAGACCCAGTACTTC.